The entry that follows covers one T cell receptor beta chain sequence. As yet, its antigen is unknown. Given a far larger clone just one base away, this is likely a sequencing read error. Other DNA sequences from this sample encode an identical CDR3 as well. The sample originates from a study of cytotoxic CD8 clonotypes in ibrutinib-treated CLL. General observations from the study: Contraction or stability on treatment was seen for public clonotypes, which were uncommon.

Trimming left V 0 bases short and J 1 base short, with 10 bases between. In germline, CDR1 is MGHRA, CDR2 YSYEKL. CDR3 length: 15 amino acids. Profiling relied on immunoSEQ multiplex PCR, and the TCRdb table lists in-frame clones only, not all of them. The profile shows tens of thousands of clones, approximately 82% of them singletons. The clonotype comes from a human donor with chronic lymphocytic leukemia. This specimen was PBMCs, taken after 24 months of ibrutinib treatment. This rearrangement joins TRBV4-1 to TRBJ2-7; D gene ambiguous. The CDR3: CASSQEASPSYEQYF. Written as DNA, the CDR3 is TGCGCCAGCAGCCAAGAAGCCTCTCCATCCTACGAGCAGTACTTC.